This T cell receptor beta chain was captured in a study of control samples from healthy donors and cancer patients. Profiled with immunoSEQ multiplex PCR; TCRdb holds only in-frame clones, not every one. The repertoire includes some 45,000 clones, 85% to 95% of them detected once, and 22% sits in the top ten. The V and J ends lost 3 bases and 2 bases, in that order; junction bases with no gene match: 3. This CDR3 spans 14 amino acids. Germline-derived CDR1 and CDR2 are DFQATT and SNEGSKA (reference sequence). Sequenced input: PBMCs. The V and J genes are TRBV20-1 and TRBJ2-3; 9 positions match TRBD2. This clonotype was obtained from a woman aged 40 to 55 with head and neck cancer. CDR3 bases: TGCAGTGCTAGTCGCGGGGGGGCCACAGATACGCAGTATTTT. Translation gives CSASRGGATDTQYF.